The T cell receptor beta chain described here comes from a study of T cell repertoires in cytomegalovirus infection (dated by TCRdb to the late 2010s). Background on the whole study: Donor HLA type was relevant to the analysis, because carriage of CMV infection together with the matching HLA type was indicated by public TCR beta signatures.

Relative to germline, V is 0 bases shorter and J is 7 bases shorter, with 15 bases between their ends. Inclusive of the bounding cysteine and phenylalanine, the CDR3 is 15 residues long. Of the read, only the CDR3 DNA is kept; its 45 bases are in frame from base 1. CDR1 and CDR2 are read off the germline V gene as LGHNA and YSLEER. In this sample, this clonotype turned up a few times. This receptor's antigen is unknown. There are no base qualities to consult, and no much larger clone falls within one base. Results and caveats for the whole study, not just this receptor: The ex vivo response was dominated by HLA-C-restricted CMV-specific TCR beta clonotypes, which also provided the single most frequent clonotype in two of eight donors. In both this cohort and an independent cohort of a few hundred donors, the cumulative frequency of public TCR beta family members distinguished carriers of CMV infection plus the relevant HLA type.

The run used an Illumina HiSeq 1500. Using fastp at Q25 and MiXCR, TCRdb reprocessed the public reads and kept productive beta chains. Each record represents a unique CDR3 protein, reported with the most common genes and DNA among its rows. Across this sample there are approximately 190,000 distinct CDR3 sequences, with 7.5% to 10% seen only once. Of the sample, approximately 4.3% falls within the top ten clones. The sequencing sample was made of PBMCs. This clonotype was sampled from a human donor in good health (CMV status not recorded). Some clones in this sample may be carry-over from other donors' samples. The V and J genes are TRBV4-3 and TRBJ1-2, and possibly TRBD1, on 5 matching bases. The nucleotide sequence reads as follows: TGCGCCAGCAGCCAAGATGCCCGACAGACTCGTGGCTACACCTTC. The resulting protein is CASSQDARQTRGYTF.